A selection of T cell receptor beta chains follows, all from one sample in a study of cytomegalovirus exposure and HLA in healthy donors. Method: immunoSEQ multiplex PCR; TCRdb's copy keeps in-frame clones and lacks some. The sample records about 120,000 clones, 65% to 75% being singletons. The sequencing sample was made of PBMCs. These receptors all come from a middle-aged man in good health and CMV-seropositive. Each CDR3 is given with its conserved first and last residue. A D gene is named only where the DNA matches it firmly. Clone size is shown for a subset of rows, as once, few, many or a class of expanded clone.

>TRBD2|TRBJ2-1|.|TRBV2
CASRGLAGGFNEQFF
TGTGCCAGCAGAGGACTAGCGGGAGGGTTCAATGAGCAGTTCTTC
>.|TRBJ1-1|few|TRBV27
CASSYQGMGNTEAFF
TGTGCCAGCAGTTATCAGGGGATGGGGAACACTGAAGCTTTCTTT
>.|TRBJ2-2|.|TRBV5-1
CASRSGPFANTGELFF
TGCGCCAGCAGGAGCGGGCCGTTCGCGAACACCGGGGAGCTGTTTTTT
>TRBD1|TRBJ1-3|.|TRBV30
CAFDRTGAGNTIYF
TGTGCCTTTGACAGGACAGGGGCTGGAAACACCATATATTTT
>TRBD1|TRBJ2-7|.|TRBV11-2
CASSPFGDRSYEQYF
TGTGCCAGCAGCCCTTTTGGGGACAGGAGCTACGAGCAGTACTTC
>.|TRBJ2-4|.|TRBV5-1
CASSLAGRNIQYF
TGCGCCAGCAGCTTGGCAGGCAGAAACATTCAGTACTTC
>TRBD1|TRBJ2-5|.|TRBV5-1
CASSLDHTGEGEETQYF
TGCGCCAGCAGCTTGGACCATACAGGGGAAGGGGAAGAGACCCAGTACTTC
>.|TRBJ1-6|.|TRBV9
CASSERDFYSPLHF
TGTGCCAGCAGCGAGAGGGACTTTTATTCACCCCTCCACTTT
>.|TRBJ2-3|many|TRBV11-2
CASSLQGLTDTQYF
TGTGCCAGCAGCTTACAGGGCCTCACAGATACGCAGTATTTT
>.|TRBJ2-7|.|TRBV15
CATSRPGLPQHEQYF
TGTGCCACCAGCAGACCGGGACTGCCCCAACACGAGCAGTACTTC
>.|TRBJ2-1|.|TRBV10-1
CASSESIPHNEQFF
TGCGCCAGCAGTGAGTCCATTCCCCACAATGAGCAGTTCTTC
>.|TRBJ1-1|once|TRBV30
CAWSVSQANTEAFF
TGTGCCTGGAGTGTAAGCCAAGCGAACACTGAAGCTTTCTTT
>TRBD2|TRBJ2-2|.|TRBV30
CAWSVGSGGAAGELFF
TGTGCCTGGAGTGTAGGTAGCGGGGGGGCCGCCGGGGAGCTGTTTTTT
>TRBD1|TRBJ2-5|.|TRBV30
CAWSRQGAQTQYF
TGTGCCTGGAGTAGACAGGGGGCCCAGACCCAGTACTTC
>.|TRBJ1-1|once|TRBV27
CASSPRDRAAEAFF
TGTGCCAGCAGTCCCCGGGATCGGGCGGCTGAAGCTTTCTTT
>.|TRBJ2-2|.|TRBV10-3
CAISAGVDTGELFF
TGTGCCATCAGTGCTGGAGTGGACACCGGGGAGCTGTTTTTT
>.|TRBJ1-6|.|TRBV7-9
CASSPGGVGGDNSPLHF
TGTGCCAGCAGCCCGGGGGGGGTAGGCGGAGATAATTCACCCCTCCACTTT
>.|TRBJ2-7|.|TRBV7-9
CASSPPGKWYEQYF
TGTGCCAGCAGCCCCCCGGGGAAGTGGTACGAGCAGTACTTC
>TRBD1|TRBJ2-2|few|TRBV25-1
CASRRGTENTGELFF
TGTGCCAGCAGGAGAGGGACAGAGAACACCGGGGAGCTGTTTTTT
>.|TRBJ1-6|.|TRBV5-1
CASSMWQINSPLHF
TGCGCCAGCAGCATGTGGCAGATCAATTCACCCCTCCACTTT